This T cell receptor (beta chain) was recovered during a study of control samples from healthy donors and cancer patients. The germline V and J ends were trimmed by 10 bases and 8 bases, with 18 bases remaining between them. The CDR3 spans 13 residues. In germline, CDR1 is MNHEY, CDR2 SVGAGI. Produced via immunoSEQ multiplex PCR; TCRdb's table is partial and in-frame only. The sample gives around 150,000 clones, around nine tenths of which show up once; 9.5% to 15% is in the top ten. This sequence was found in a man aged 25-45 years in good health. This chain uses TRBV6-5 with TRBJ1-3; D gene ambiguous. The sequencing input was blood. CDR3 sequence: CATGEIRGDTIYF. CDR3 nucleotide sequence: TGTGCCACCGGGGAGATCCGAGGAGACACCATATATTTT.